This TCR beta chain was sequenced in a study of cytomegalovirus exposure and HLA in healthy donors. Study at large: Around 85 million unique TCR sequences came from HLA-typed donors in an early release. General observations from the study: Both high specificity and high sensitivity reportedly marked the classifier's diagnosis of cytomegalovirus status. There were 150 to 200 TCR beta chains listed as cytomegalovirus-associated.

The CDR3 sequence is 12 residues long. The trim removed 1 base at V and 10 bases at J, leaving 3 bases unmatched. CDR1 LNHNV and CDR2 YYDKDF come from the germline V gene (reference sequence). This clone occurred a few times. The antigen remains unidentified. Use of 60 Vbeta and 13 Jbeta primers characterized the PCR. Original handling: Later, an analysis found around 80 million unique TCR beta chains, and about 10 million of these were shared. Here immunoSEQ multiplex PCR was the method, and the copy in TCRdb shows in-frame clones only, minus some. The V and J calls and clone size were taken over from that table, and D and trimming were inferred from the DNA. The sample carries 150,000 or so clones, over 70% recorded once.

The rearrangement links TRBV15 to TRBJ1-1, with 7 bases matching TRBD1. The sample consisted of PBMCs. This receptor was taken from a man between 25 and 39 years old in good health and CMV-seronegative. As DNA, the CDR3 is TGTGCCACCAGCAGAGCTGACAGGGCAGCTTTCTTT. This gives the protein CATSRADRAAFF.